Listed below are T cell receptor beta chains from one sample, sequenced in a study of beta chain features in type 1 diabetes. Only in-frame clones appear in the TCRdb table, and some are missing; sequencing was by immunoSEQ multiplex PCR. The repertoire holds 300,000 to 350,000 clones, with approximately 15% as singletons. The sample taken for sequencing was naive CD4+ T cells from blood. These receptors were obtained from a woman between 18 and 29 years old with type 1 diabetes. Each CDR3 is given with its conserved first and last residue. Each record gives: J gene, V gene, clone size, D gene, CDR3 DNA, CDR3 protein. D genes are given only for firm matches. A clone size is listed for some rows: how often the clone was seen (once, few, many), or a class if it is expanded.

TRBJ2-1	TRBV6-6	-	TRBD2	TGTGCCAGCAGCCCTCGGCGGGAGGCTATCAATGAGCAGTTCTTC	CASSPRREAINEQFF
TRBJ2-6	TRBV7-9	few	TRBD1	TGTGCCAGCAGCTCGACAGGGGTTGGGGCCAACGTCCTGACTTTC	CASSSTGVGANVLTF
TRBJ2-3	TRBV19	few	TRBD1	TGTGCCAGTAGTACGGACAGGGAGACTACGCAGTATTTT	CASSTDRETTQYF
TRBJ1-2	TRBV19	few	-	TGTGCCAGTAGTATTCCCCCCACAAACTATGGCTACACCTTC	CASSIPPTNYGYTF
TRBJ2-5	TRBV15	few	-	TGTGCCACCTCCCTTGGGGGGGAGACCCAGTACTTC	CATSLGGETQYF
TRBJ2-2	TRBV5-1	few	TRBD1	TGCGCCAGCAGCCCTCAGGGGGACGGGGAGCTGTTTTTT	CASSPQGDGELFF
TRBJ2-5	TRBV2	few	TRBD2	TGTGCCAGCTCTGGGACTAGCGGGAGATTGGAGGAGACCCAGTACTTC	CASSGTSGRLEETQYF
TRBJ1-2	TRBV4-3	few	TRBD1	TGCGCCAGCAGCCGATTGACAGGGTTCGCTAACTATGGCTACACCTTC	CASSRLTGFANYGYTF
TRBJ1-1	TRBV7-2	-	-	TGTGCCAGCAGCTTAGCGGGGGCGAACACTGAAGCTTTCTTT	CASSLAGANTEAFF
TRBJ2-2	TRBV2	-	TRBD2	TGTGCCAGCAGTGAGATCGGGAGGAGGACCGGGGAGCTGTTTTTT	CASSEIGRRTGELFF
TRBJ2-3	TRBV25-1	-	TRBD1	TGTGCCAGCAGTGTCGGACAGGAGTCTACGCAGTATTTT	CASSVGQESTQYF
TRBJ2-1	TRBV30	-	-	TGTGCCTGGAGGGGCGATTACAATGAGCAGTTCTTC	CAWRGDYNEQFF
TRBJ2-1	TRBV10-3	-	-	TGTGCCATCAGTTCCACTAACTCCTACAATGAGCAGTTCTTC	CAISSTNSYNEQFF
TRBJ2-5	TRBV9	few	TRBD2	TGTGCCAGCAGCGTTACTAGCGCTCAAGAGACCCAGTACTTC	CASSVTSAQETQYF
TRBJ1-3	TRBV12-5	-	TRBD1	TGTGCTAGTGGGCTGGGACAGATCTCTGGAAACACCATATATTTT	CASGLGQISGNTIYF
TRBJ2-1	TRBV28	-	TRBD2	TGTGCCAGCAGCCCGGGACTACTTGTAAATGAGCAGTTCTTC	CASSPGLLVNEQFF
TRBJ2-7	TRBV7-9	-	TRBD2	TGTGCCAGCAGCCCAGGACTAGCGGCCCCCTACGAGCAGTACTTC	CASSPGLAAPYEQYF
TRBJ2-2	TRBV6-6	few	TRBD2	TGTGCCAGCAGTTACTCGACTAGCGGGAACACCGGGGAGCTGTTTTTT	CASSYSTSGNTGELFF
TRBJ2-4	TRBV5-4	-	-	TGTGCCAGCAGCTTGTACAGTGGGGGGAAACTAGCCAAAAACATTCAGTACTTC	CASSLYSGGKLAKNIQYF
TRBJ2-2	TRBV5-1	once	TRBD2	TGCGCCAGCAGCTTAGCGGGACCGAACACCGGGGAGCTGTTTTTT	CASSLAGPNTGELFF
TRBJ1-5	TRBV28	-	-	TGTGCCAGCAGGGGAGGGGAATATCAGCCCCAGCATTTT	CASRGGEYQPQHF
TRBJ1-1	TRBV5-1	-	TRBD1	TGCGCCAGCAGCCCCACAGGGGGCCTGAACACTGAAGCTTTCTTT	CASSPTGGLNTEAFF
TRBJ2-3	TRBV14	few	TRBD1	TGTGCCAGCAGCCAAGATAGTCCCAACAGGGGCGCAGATACGCAGTATTTT	CASSQDSPNRGADTQYF
TRBJ2-3	TRBV7-2	few	-	TGTGCCAGCAGCTTAGTGGCGGGGGCTGGCACAGATACGCAGTATTTT	CASSLVAGAGTDTQYF
TRBJ2-2	TRBV4-3	many	TRBD2	TGCGCCAGCAGCCAAGCAACTAGCGGCGGCGGGGAGCTGTTTTTT	CASSQATSGGGELFF
TRBJ2-7	TRBV11-2	-	TRBD2	TGTGCCAGCAGCCGGACTAGCGGGAGTCCCTACGAGCAGTACTTC	CASSRTSGSPYEQYF
TRBJ2-3	TRBV5-4	-	TRBD1	TGTGCCAGCAGCTCGACAGGGGCCACAGATACGCAGTATTTT	CASSSTGATDTQYF
TRBJ1-1	TRBV4-3	few	-	TGCGCCAGCAGCCACTCCAGGGTGAACACTGAAGCTTTCTTT	CASSHSRVNTEAFF
TRBJ2-7	TRBV5-4	-	TRBD2	TGTGCCAGCACCCTGGGAGCGGGAGAAGGCGAGCAGTACTTC	CASTLGAGEGEQYF
TRBJ2-1	TRBV11-3	few	TRBD2	TGTGCCAGCAGCGGACTAGCGGGAGTTGAGCAGTTCTTC	CASSGLAGVEQFF
TRBJ1-1	TRBV30	-	-	TGTGCCTGTTGGCAGAACACTGAAGCTTTCTTT	CACWQNTEAFF
TRBJ2-1	TRBV30	-	-	TGTGCCTGGAAGGACTTTCTCAATGAGCAGTTCTTC	CAWKDFLNEQFF
TRBJ2-3	TRBV30	-	TRBD2	TGTGCCTGGAGAGGACTAGCGGGATACACAGATACGCAGTATTTT	CAWRGLAGYTDTQYF
TRBJ1-1	TRBV7-9	-	-	TGTGCCAGCAGCTTATGGCCCCCGCGGTTGATTGAAGCTTTCTTT	CASSLWPPRLIEAFF
TRBJ1-1	TRBV7-2	few	-	TGTGCCAGCAGCTTAGTGGTGGGGCTGAACACTGAAGCTTTCTTT	CASSLVVGLNTEAFF
TRBJ2-3	TRBV25-1	-	-	TGTGCCAGCAGTGAATACCTGGAGAGAGCGGAAAAAACAGATACGCAGTATTTT	CASSEYLERAEKTDTQYF
TRBJ2-6	TRBV18	-	TRBD1	TGTGCCAGCTCTCAATCGACAGGGGCCGGGGCCAACGTCCTGACTTTC	CASSQSTGAGANVLTF
TRBJ2-7	TRBV7-2	few	-	TGTGCCAGCAGTCGAGGGTCCTACGAGCAGTACTTC	CASSRGSYEQYF
TRBJ1-5	TRBV28	-	-	TGTGCCAGCAGTTTATATCTATTGGCCCAGCATTTT	CASSLYLLAQHF
TRBJ2-4	TRBV21-1	-	-	TGTGCCAGCAGCACGCACAGGGGATCGCGAAACATTCAGTACTTC	CASSTHRGSRNIQYF
TRBJ2-6	TRBV5-1	few	-	TGCGCCAGCAGACTCGCGGTGCTCTCTGGGGCCAACGTCCTGACTTTC	CASRLAVLSGANVLTF
TRBJ2-3	TRBV7-3	-	TRBD1	TGTGCCAGCAGCCGGACAGGGGGAAAAGGGGATACGCAGTATTTT	CASSRTGGKGDTQYF
TRBJ1-1	TRBV18	-	-	TGTGCCAGCTCACCCACATTGAACACTGAAGCTTTCTTT	CASSPTLNTEAFF